This TCR beta chain was identified during a study of radiation and T cells in renal cell carcinoma. The study, taken as a whole, reports: From baseline, blood top tumor clonotypes peaked at 2 weeks post-radiation.

Between the trimmed V and J ends, which lost 6 bases and 6 bases, there was a span of 18 bases. The V gene's germline CDR1 is MNHNS and CDR2 SASEGT. This CDR3 is built from 15 residues. The time point here: baseline pretreatment blood. The treatment denotes: 15 Gy SBRT to primary tumor, nephrectomy 4 weeks later. The patient's renal cell carcinoma had clear cell pathology. To note about this clone: Antigen unknown.

Generated by immunoSEQ multiplex PCR, the TCRdb table keeps only in-frame clones and is missing some. The sample has 150,000 or so clones, about 85% seen once; the top ten hold around 4.1%. V is TRBV6-1 and J is TRBJ1-5, with D tentatively TRBD1 (6 bases). The TCR originated in a woman aged 70 to 79 with renal cell carcinoma. The material sequenced was blood, taken from a patient whose treatment included radiotherapy and nephrectomy. The CDR3, as DNA: TGTGCCAGCAGGATGGGGGCTCCAACCAGTCAGCCCCAGCATTTT. Translating it yields CASRMGAPTSQPQHF.